This T cell receptor beta chain was recorded in a study of identical twins. Via MiXCR, TCRdb re-called the 5' RACE reads, giving one row per CDR3 protein. The sample carries hundreds of thousands of distinct CDR3 sequences, around 6% recorded once. The length of the CDR3 is 15 residues. The germline CDR1 and CDR2 sequences are SGHAT and FQDESV (reference sequence). Trimming took off 3 bases at V and 7 bases at J, with 15 bases between the two ends. Sequencing was carried out using naive T cells sorted from blood. This sequence joins TRBV11-1 and TRBJ2-2; D perhaps matches TRBD2 (6 bases). The source of this sequence is a man aged 18 to 30 in good health. The CDR3 bases are TGTGCCAGCAGCTTGTCCGGGAGAGGGGTCGGGGAGCTGTTTTTT. Its translation is CASSLSGRGVGELFF.